A selection of T cell receptor beta chains follows, all from one sample in a study of CD8 T cells in Susac syndrome. TCRdb reanalysed the immunoSEQ multiplex PCR reads using MiXCR and keeps one entry per CDR3 protein. The sample includes about 170,000 distinct CDR3 sequences, more than 95% of them seen just once. Sequenced input: CD4+ T cells from PBMCs. The receptors shown here come from a human donor with Susac syndrome. Both conserved end residues are part of each CDR3. Fields, in order: J gene, D gene, CDR3 length, clone size, V gene, CDR3 DNA, CDR3 protein. D genes are given only for firm matches. Clone size is shown for a subset of rows, as once, few, many or a class of expanded clone.

J: TRBJ2-1
D: NA
length: 12
size: NA
V: TRBV7-2
DNA: TGTGCCAGCAGCTTCCCCCTGAATGAGCAGTTCTTC
CDR3: CASSFPLNEQFF

J: TRBJ2-3
D: NA
length: 14
size: NA
V: TRBV7-9
DNA: TGTGCCAGCAGCTACCGGGACGCCACAGATACGCAGTATTTT
CDR3: CASSYRDATDTQYF

J: TRBJ2-7
D: TRBD2
length: 17
size: once
V: TRBV30
DNA: TGTGCCTGGAGTGCCTCTAGCGGGCCTATTATCTCCTACGAGCAGTACTTC
CDR3: CAWSASSGPIISYEQYF

J: TRBJ2-7
D: NA
length: 14
size: NA
V: TRBV29-1
DNA: TGCAGCGTTGAAGAATATACAGATTCCTACGAGCAGTACTTC
CDR3: CSVEEYTDSYEQYF

J: TRBJ2-3
D: NA
length: 12
size: NA
V: TRBV11-2
DNA: TGTGCCAGCAGCACCGACGCAGATACGCAGTATTTT
CDR3: CASSTDADTQYF

J: TRBJ2-5
D: TRBD2
length: 17
size: NA
V: TRBV20-1
DNA: TGCAGTGCTAGAGATCCACTAGCGGGAGTGGGTTTAGAGACCCAGTACTTC
CDR3: CSARDPLAGVGLETQYF

J: TRBJ2-5
D: NA
length: 14
size: NA
V: TRBV4-3
DNA: TGCGCCAGCAGTCAGTACTGGGGTGAGGAGACCCAGTACTTC
CDR3: CASSQYWGEETQYF

J: TRBJ1-1
D: NA
length: 12
size: NA
V: TRBV29-1
DNA: TGCAGCGTTGAAGGCCGGAACACTGAAGCTTTCTTT
CDR3: CSVEGRNTEAFF

J: TRBJ1-2
D: NA
length: 12
size: NA
V: TRBV29-1
DNA: TGCAGCACTACCCAGGAGTTCGGTGGCTACACCTTC
CDR3: CSTTQEFGGYTF

J: TRBJ2-7
D: TRBD1
length: 14
size: NA
V: TRBV14
DNA: TGTGCCAGCAGCCAAGTGACAGGGGGGTACGAGCAGTACTTC
CDR3: CASSQVTGGYEQYF

J: TRBJ2-1
D: NA
length: 13
size: once
V: TRBV12-3/TRBV12-4
DNA: TGTGCCAGCAGCCCCAGGGTAGCTATTGAGCAGTTCTTC
CDR3: CASSPRVAIEQFF

J: TRBJ1-1
D: NA
length: 14
size: NA
V: TRBV10-3
DNA: TGTGCCATCAGTGACCTTCAGGGAAACACTGAAGCTTTCTTT
CDR3: CAISDLQGNTEAFF

J: TRBJ2-3
D: NA
length: 12
size: NA
V: TRBV5-8
DNA: TGTGCCAGCAGCCATGGTAGATTGACGCAGTATTTT
CDR3: CASSHGRLTQYF

J: TRBJ2-4
D: NA
length: 15
size: once
V: TRBV3-1
DNA: TGTGCCAGCAGGGCAAGGGGGGCCCGGTTCAACATTCAGTACTTC
CDR3: CASRARGARFNIQYF

J: TRBJ2-5
D: NA
length: 14
size: NA
V: TRBV5-4
DNA: TGTGCCGCGTCGGAGGGGGGGAACCAAGAGACCCAGTACTTC
CDR3: CAASEGGNQETQYF

J: TRBJ2-1
D: NA
length: 13
size: once
V: TRBV4-1
DNA: TGCGCCAGCAGCCAAGATAGGGGACTCCAACAGTTCTTC
CDR3: CASSQDRGLQQFF

J: TRBJ2-3
D: NA
length: 15
size: NA
V: TRBV28
DNA: TGTGCCAGCAGAGGGGGGAACAGGGGCGCAGATACGCAGTATTTT
CDR3: CASRGGNRGADTQYF

J: TRBJ1-5
D: NA
length: 13
size: NA
V: TRBV27
DNA: TGTGCCAGCAGTGACCCACGGAATCAGCCCCAGCATTTT
CDR3: CASSDPRNQPQHF

J: TRBJ2-5
D: TRBD1
length: 12
size: NA
V: TRBV20-1
DNA: TGCAGTGCCAGGGGGTCCCGTCGGACCCAGTACTTC
CDR3: CSARGSRRTQYF

J: TRBJ2-5
D: NA
length: 14
size: NA
V: TRBV9
DNA: TGTGCCAGCAGCGTACGCGAGGGGCGGGAGACCCAGTACTTC
CDR3: CASSVREGRETQYF

J: TRBJ2-3
D: TRBD1
length: 16
size: NA
V: TRBV18
DNA: TGTGCCAGCTCACCACAGGGGGCAAATATTGCAGATACGCAGTATTTT
CDR3: CASSPQGANIADTQYF

J: TRBJ2-1
D: TRBD2
length: 14
size: once
V: TRBV6-2/TRBV6-3
DNA: TGTGCCAGCAGTTACTCGGGGAGGGGCAATGAGCAGTTCTTC
CDR3: CASSYSGRGNEQFF

J: TRBJ2-5
D: TRBD2
length: 16
size: NA
V: TRBV4-3
DNA: TGCGCCAGCAGCCAACGACTAGCGGGGGGGCGCGAGACCCAGTACTTC
CDR3: CASSQRLAGGRETQYF

J: TRBJ2-1
D: NA
length: 15
size: NA
V: TRBV20-1
DNA: TGCAGTGCTAGACAGGTCTTGAGCGGTTACAATGAGCAGTTCTTC
CDR3: CSARQVLSGYNEQFF

J: TRBJ1-2
D: NA
length: 12
size: once
V: TRBV20-1
DNA: TGCAGTGCTAGAGAAACTAACTATGGCTACACCTTC
CDR3: CSARETNYGYTF

J: TRBJ2-5
D: TRBD1
length: 14
size: NA
V: TRBV19
DNA: TGTGCCAGTAGTATCGGGACAGCTGAAGAGACCCAGTACTTC
CDR3: CASSIGTAEETQYF

J: TRBJ2-7
D: NA
length: 11
size: NA
V: TRBV5-1
DNA: TGCGCCAGCAGCTTGGGTACCGAGCAGTACTTC
CDR3: CASSLGTEQYF

J: TRBJ2-1
D: NA
length: 15
size: NA
V: TRBV6-9
DNA: TGTGCCAGCAGTTATTGCGCGGTCTCCTACAATGAGCAGTTCTTC
CDR3: CASSYCAVSYNEQFF

J: TRBJ1-2
D: NA
length: 12
size: NA
V: TRBV18
DNA: TGTGCCAGCTCACCTAAATCGAATGGCTACACCTTC
CDR3: CASSPKSNGYTF

J: TRBJ1-2
D: NA
length: 12
size: few
V: TRBV12-3/TRBV12-4
DNA: TGTGCCAGCAGTTTTGATAACTATGGCTACACCTTC
CDR3: CASSFDNYGYTF

J: TRBJ1-4
D: NA
length: 16
size: NA
V: TRBV15
DNA: TGTGCCACCAGCAGTCCGATCCGCCAGGCTGATGAAAAACTGTTTTTT
CDR3: CATSSPIRQADEKLFF

J: TRBJ2-1
D: NA
length: 12
size: NA
V: TRBV6-2/TRBV6-3
DNA: TGTGCCAGCGCAGACCCAGGGCGCGAGCAGTTCTTC
CDR3: CASADPGREQFF

J: TRBJ1-1
D: NA
length: 13
size: NA
V: TRBV6-6
DNA: TGTGCCAGCAGTTCCGACAGGAACACTGAAGCTTTCTTT
CDR3: CASSSDRNTEAFF

J: TRBJ1-2
D: NA
length: 10
size: NA
V: TRBV23-1
DNA: TGCGCCAGCGAGCTCACTGGCTACACCTTC
CDR3: CASELTGYTF

J: TRBJ1-5
D: NA
length: 13
size: NA
V: TRBV7-2
DNA: TGTGCCAGCAGCTTCTCGACAGACCAGCCCCAGCATTTT
CDR3: CASSFSTDQPQHF

J: TRBJ2-1
D: NA
length: 15
size: NA
V: TRBV7-2
DNA: TGTGCCAGCAGCGGACGGGGCGACAGATACAATGAGCAGTTCTTC
CDR3: CASSGRGDRYNEQFF

J: TRBJ2-3
D: NA
length: 14
size: NA
V: TRBV12-3/TRBV12-4
DNA: TGTGCCAGCAGCCCGGGACCGGTAGTTTCCGCGCAGTATTTT
CDR3: CASSPGPVVSAQYF

J: TRBJ2-7
D: NA
length: 12
size: NA
V: TRBV20-1
DNA: TGCAGTGCTCGAACCCGGATCTACGAGCAGTACTTC
CDR3: CSARTRIYEQYF

J: TRBJ2-5
D: NA
length: 13
size: few
V: TRBV7-7
DNA: TGTGCTAGCAGCTTGAACACACAAGAGACCCAGTACTTC
CDR3: CASSLNTQETQYF

J: TRBJ2-3
D: TRBD2
length: 18
size: NA
V: TRBV15
DNA: TGTGCCACCAGCTCCGAAGTTGTGAGCGGGGTCCCCACAGATACGCAGTATTTT
CDR3: CATSSEVVSGVPTDTQYF